This T cell receptor beta chain was observed in a study of T cells expressing NK-cell markers (dated by TCRdb to 2020 to 2022). Looking at the study overall: TCR beta-chain repertoires were profiled in sorted CD3+CD56+NKG2C+, CD3+CD56+NKG2C- and CD3+CD56-NKG2C+ T-cell subsets from several donors. Libraries were sequenced as 2 x 150 bp reads on Illumina HiSeq 2000/2500, MiSeq or NextSeq. Randomly selected healthy volunteers, three men and five women, were used as the eight sequenced donors. Most of the eight sequenced donors were HCMV-seropositive and one was HCMV-seronegative.

A commercial ELISA kit detecting HCMV-specific IgG in serum was used to determine HCMV serostatus. Peripheral blood mononuclear cells were isolated from blood by Ficoll density gradient centrifugation. The investigation overall reported the following: For roughly six donors, the dominant CD3+CD56+NKG2C+ clonotypes were among the top 10 CD8+ clonotypes and accounted for about 1.0-7.0% of CD8+ T cells. Whether the expanded NKG2C-expressing T cell clones were specific for HCMV antigens remained unclear. Those dominant clonotypes were again the most abundant among CD3+CD56-NKG2C+ cells in several donors, at about 25-65%.

As regards this clonotype: Its cognate antigen has yet to be identified.

The instrument was an Illumina HiSeq 2000. TCR beta cDNA libraries were made by 5'RACE template switching that added a universal primer site and unique molecular identifiers. Synthesis of cDNA was primed from the TCR beta constant segment and was followed by two consecutive PCR amplification steps. The paper's data handling went like this. MIGEC was used to demultiplex reads and group reads by UMI, and MiTCR was used to assemble and quantify clonotypes. To remove erroneous sequences, TCR cDNA sequences were retained only when supported by two or more reads. The tcR package was used for downstream repertoire analysis, and clonotypes were matched across fractions by CDR3 nucleotide sequence plus V segment. VDJmatch was used to annotate antigen specificity against VDJdb, with one amino acid substitution in CDR3 permitted. TCRdb reprocessed the reads into one record per CDR3 protein sequence, lacking DNA. TCRdb, rather than the study authors, made the V and J calls. The table held for this sample gives about 170,000 distinct CDR3 sequences. Jointly, the top ten make up around 20% of the sample.

The TCR originated in a man aged 18-70 years in good health. Sequencing was performed on blood T cells: a sorted CD56 or NKG2C T cell subset, CD4+ or CD8+ T cells, or bulk PBMC T cells (not recorded which).

The CDR3 reads CASSTSGGPRDEQFF. The chain is assembled from TRBV28 and TRBJ2-1; TCRdb calls TRBD2, which cannot be checked without DNA. The germline V gene specifies MDHEN as CDR1 and SYDVKM as CDR2. The CDR3, cysteine through phenylalanine, is 15 amino acids long. Only the protein is available. Beyond the CDR3, the reference TRBV28 and TRBJ2-1 genes provide the residues; the full variable domain reads: DVKVTQSSRYLVKRTGEKVFLECVQDMDHENMFWYRQDPGLGLRLIYFSYDVKMKEKGDIPEGYSVSREKKERFSLILESASTNQTSMYLCASSTSGGPRDEQFFGPGTRLTVL.